A selection of T cell receptor beta chains follows, all from one sample in a study of T cell responses to AZD1222 COVID-19 vaccine. Here immunoSEQ multiplex PCR was the method, and the copy in TCRdb shows in-frame clones only, minus some. The table records roughly 130,000 clones, 85% to 95% of them present only once. Sample: peripheral blood, taken on day 0 of AZD1222 vaccination. The source is an adult in good health. CDR3s include the opening cysteine and the closing phenylalanine or tryptophan. A D gene is named only where the DNA matches it firmly. Rows may omit the clone size; those that give it use once, few, many or a size class.

CDR3aa: CASSSVAGDFTGRPQETQYF; abundance: NA; v_gene: TRBV6-2/TRBV6-3; d_gene: NA
CDR3aa: CASSYSSGAYNEQFF; abundance: NA; v_gene: TRBV6-5; d_gene: NA
CDR3aa: CASSERAAYNTEAFF; abundance: NA; v_gene: TRBV2; d_gene: NA
CDR3aa: CASSEPGSGSFF; abundance: NA; v_gene: TRBV25-1; d_gene: NA
CDR3aa: CASSYSRTSVYNEQFF; abundance: NA; v_gene: TRBV6-5; d_gene: TRBD2
CDR3aa: CASSLREGGPTYEQYF; abundance: NA; v_gene: TRBV5-1; d_gene: NA
CDR3aa: CASSLSLAGEGRSTDTQYF; abundance: NA; v_gene: TRBV7-3; d_gene: TRBD2
CDR3aa: CASSLTASDTQYF; abundance: NA; v_gene: TRBV19; d_gene: NA
CDR3aa: CASRPPLSYEQYF; abundance: NA; v_gene: TRBV7-9; d_gene: NA
CDR3aa: CASGLRPDPKPGLARETQYF; abundance: NA; v_gene: TRBV12-5; d_gene: TRBD2
CDR3aa: CASSQVGGANEKLFF; abundance: once; v_gene: TRBV4-1; d_gene: NA
CDR3aa: CASRSGSSGNTIYF; abundance: NA; v_gene: TRBV28; d_gene: NA
CDR3aa: CATSRDLLVDGFF; abundance: NA; v_gene: TRBV15; d_gene: NA
CDR3aa: CASSRTGSSYEQYF; abundance: NA; v_gene: TRBV11-2; d_gene: NA
CDR3aa: CASSPLGEQFF; abundance: NA; v_gene: TRBV2; d_gene: NA
CDR3aa: CASSQRALGVGQYF; abundance: NA; v_gene: TRBV3-1/TRBV3-2; d_gene: NA
CDR3aa: CASSNPRDPPTDTQYF; abundance: NA; v_gene: TRBV2; d_gene: NA
CDR3aa: CASRPGTSESYEQYF; abundance: NA; v_gene: TRBV7-9; d_gene: TRBD2
CDR3aa: CASSEGGGRSSIGIQYF; abundance: NA; v_gene: TRBV6-1; d_gene: NA
CDR3aa: CAIRLALNTDTQYF; abundance: once; v_gene: TRBV10-3; d_gene: NA
CDR3aa: CASSYSEAAPRKQYF; abundance: NA; v_gene: TRBV6-5; d_gene: NA
CDR3aa: CASIGTGDLNTEAFF; abundance: NA; v_gene: TRBV6-5; d_gene: TRBD1
CDR3aa: CASSLALGAYNSPLHF; abundance: NA; v_gene: TRBV7-8; d_gene: NA
CDR3aa: CASSPGTAPSYSNQPQHF; abundance: NA; v_gene: TRBV7-2; d_gene: NA
CDR3aa: CASSFSGANVLTF; abundance: NA; v_gene: TRBV7-3; d_gene: NA
CDR3aa: CSARDGGRYGYTF; abundance: NA; v_gene: TRBV29-1; d_gene: NA
CDR3aa: CAWSWGPTGELFF; abundance: once; v_gene: TRBV30; d_gene: NA
CDR3aa: CASSLAQGEVSYEQYF; abundance: few; v_gene: TRBV5-1; d_gene: NA
CDR3aa: CASNTDTLNTEAFF; abundance: NA; v_gene: TRBV5-8; d_gene: NA
CDR3aa: CASSPRGRETQYF; abundance: NA; v_gene: TRBV19; d_gene: NA
CDR3aa: CAWSVIRGRAFF; abundance: NA; v_gene: TRBV30; d_gene: NA
CDR3aa: CAISEEGYETQYF; abundance: NA; v_gene: TRBV10-3; d_gene: NA
CDR3aa: CASSIVQSDTQYF; abundance: NA; v_gene: TRBV19; d_gene: NA
CDR3aa: CASSFLDMRRDSYEQYF; abundance: medium-sized; v_gene: TRBV28; d_gene: NA
CDR3aa: CASSDRGRYGYTF; abundance: NA; v_gene: TRBV7-9; d_gene: TRBD1
CDR3aa: CASWGTDTQYF; abundance: once; v_gene: TRBV25-1; d_gene: NA
CDR3aa: CASSLGMNTEAFF; abundance: NA; v_gene: TRBV7-3; d_gene: NA
CDR3aa: CASRARAGEQYF; abundance: once; v_gene: TRBV6-5; d_gene: NA
CDR3aa: CASSSWNRDEQYF; abundance: NA; v_gene: TRBV27; d_gene: NA
CDR3aa: CASSLWEAGFSYNEQFF; abundance: NA; v_gene: TRBV9; d_gene: NA
CDR3aa: CASSESSVRQPQHF; abundance: NA; v_gene: TRBV2; d_gene: NA
CDR3aa: CASSAVSRSSYNSPLHF; abundance: NA; v_gene: TRBV10-2; d_gene: NA
CDR3aa: CASSPPGRSSYNEQFF; abundance: NA; v_gene: TRBV7-2; d_gene: NA
CDR3aa: CASSFSGSGRETQYF; abundance: NA; v_gene: TRBV11-2; d_gene: TRBD2
CDR3aa: CASSLDSSGSRNEQFF; abundance: NA; v_gene: TRBV11-3; d_gene: TRBD2
CDR3aa: CASSSHTGELFF; abundance: few; v_gene: TRBV7-9; d_gene: NA
CDR3aa: CASRLKVDANTEAFF; abundance: NA; v_gene: TRBV7-9; d_gene: NA
CDR3aa: CATSRDFNKGTGRTEAFF; abundance: NA; v_gene: TRBV15; d_gene: TRBD1
CDR3aa: CASSPQFSGTEAFF; abundance: NA; v_gene: TRBV18; d_gene: NA
CDR3aa: CASSIDPRTASSYNEQFF; abundance: NA; v_gene: TRBV19; d_gene: NA
CDR3aa: CASSPVRGSPLHF; abundance: NA; v_gene: TRBV6-5; d_gene: NA
CDR3aa: CASSPQGASYEQYF; abundance: once; v_gene: TRBV18; d_gene: NA
CDR3aa: CATSRGTSGRYNEQFF; abundance: NA; v_gene: TRBV15; d_gene: TRBD2
CDR3aa: CASSAQGELFF; abundance: once; v_gene: TRBV7-9; d_gene: NA
CDR3aa: CASSEYRGGSEKLFF; abundance: NA; v_gene: TRBV6-1; d_gene: TRBD1
CDR3aa: CASSDPGTGRETQYF; abundance: NA; v_gene: TRBV25-1; d_gene: TRBD1
CDR3aa: CASSQERATGTSGRITNEQFF; abundance: NA; v_gene: TRBV4-1; d_gene: TRBD2
CDR3aa: CASSFTGGNTEAFF; abundance: NA; v_gene: TRBV9; d_gene: TRBD1
CDR3aa: CASSTGTGGYRTYEQYF; abundance: NA; v_gene: TRBV5-7; d_gene: TRBD1